These T cell receptor beta chains were read from a single sample in a study of cytomegalovirus exposure and HLA in healthy donors. Measured with immunoSEQ multiplex PCR; TCRdb has only the in-frame clones, and not every one. The sample carries 150,000 or so clones, approximately 80% recorded once. Material: PBMCs. These TCRs come from a man aged 30 to 45 in good health and CMV-seropositive. CDR3s include the opening cysteine and the closing phenylalanine or tryptophan. The D gene is left open where the match is weak. The size field is filled for only some rows; it gives once, few, many or a size class.

v_gene,j_gene,abundance,d_gene,CDR3nt,CDR3aa
TRBV5-1,TRBJ2-3,few,-,TGCGCCAGCAGCTTGCCAGAAACAGATACGCAGTATTTT,CASSLPETDTQYF
TRBV2,TRBJ2-7,-,-,TGTGCCAGCACCATCCGGGGAGGCCTCGCCTACGAGCAGTACTTC,CASTIRGGLAYEQYF
TRBV29-1,TRBJ2-1,-,TRBD2,TGCAGCGTTGAAGATCCCCTAATAGCGGGAGGGGATTACAATGAGCAGTTCTTC,CSVEDPLIAGGDYNEQFF
TRBV19,TRBJ2-7,-,TRBD1,TGTGCCAGTAGTATTTCGGGGACAGGGGGCCGCGAGCAGTACTTC,CASSISGTGGREQYF
TRBV7-3,TRBJ2-5,-,TRBD2,TGTGCCAGCAGCCCTCGGGGGGGGGCGGGGGTGGAGACCCAGTACTTC,CASSPRGGAGVETQYF
TRBV11-3,TRBJ2-2,-,-,TGTGCCAGCGCCCAGGGAGGACTATCCAACACCGGGGAGCTGTTTTTT,CASAQGGLSNTGELFF
TRBV14,TRBJ1-2,-,-,TGTGCCAGCAGCCAAGAATGGATAGGGGACTATGGCTACACCTTC,CASSQEWIGDYGYTF
TRBV2,TRBJ1-2,-,-,TGTGCCAGCAGTGAAGTCGATAGGACAGCCTTTATTGGCTACACCTTC,CASSEVDRTAFIGYTF
TRBV19,TRBJ2-3,-,TRBD2,TGTGCCAGTAGTACCCGCGCGGGGGGAGACACAGATACGCAGTATTTT,CASSTRAGGDTDTQYF
TRBV10-3,TRBJ1-2,-,-,TGTGCCATCAGTGAGGATACACGAATCGACACCTTC,CAISEDTRIDTF
TRBV19,TRBJ2-1,-,TRBD2,TGTGCCAGTAGTAGGGGTATTAGCGGGAGGTACAATGAGCAGTTCTTC,CASSRGISGRYNEQFF
TRBV6-5,TRBJ1-2,-,-,TGTGCCAGCAGTTACAGGCAGGGTGGTGGCTACACCTTC,CASSYRQGGGYTF
TRBV5-1,TRBJ2-5,-,-,TGCGCCAGCAGCTTGGCCCAGGGGCAAGAGACCCAGTACTTC,CASSLAQGQETQYF
TRBV19,TRBJ2-1,-,TRBD2,TGTGCCAGTAGTATCCGAGCGGGGCTAGGTGAGCAGTTCTTC,CASSIRAGLGEQFF
TRBV27,TRBJ1-1,-,-,TGTGCCAGCAGTCCTCGGGTAGGCTTTAAAGCTTTCTTT,CASSPRVGFKAFF
TRBV10-3,TRBJ2-7,-,-,TGTGCCATCAGTGAGTCGGATGGTTCGGGGTCCTACGAGCAGTACTTC,CAISESDGSGSYEQYF
TRBV2,TRBJ1-1,-,TRBD1,TGTGCCAGCAGTTTGACAGGGGTGAACACTGAAGCTTTCTTT,CASSLTGVNTEAFF
TRBV28,TRBJ1-6,-,-,TGTGCCAGCAGCCCCCCGGGGGGATACGGTTCACCCCTCCACTTT,CASSPPGGYGSPLHF
TRBV7-9,TRBJ2-7,few,-,TGTGCCAGCAGCTCACAGGGTTACGAGCAGTACTTC,CASSSQGYEQYF
TRBV18,TRBJ2-1,-,TRBD1,TGTGCCAGCTCACCGGGACAGCTCTACTACAATGAGCAGTTCTTC,CASSPGQLYYNEQFF
TRBV7-2,TRBJ2-2,-,TRBD1,TGTGCCAGCAGCATACCCCGGGACAGACCCCAACGGACCGGGGAGCTGTTTTTT,CASSIPRDRPQRTGELFF
TRBV2,TRBJ2-7,-,-,TGTGCCAGCAGTGCCCCTGGGTGGAGCGAGCAGTACTTC,CASSAPGWSEQYF
TRBV5-1,TRBJ2-2,-,TRBD2,TGCGCCAGCAGCTTGGCCGGGACTAGCGAGGCCGGGGAGCTGTTTTTT,CASSLAGTSEAGELFF
TRBV14,TRBJ2-7,-,TRBD2,TGTGCCAGCAGCCAACCGGCAGGGAGACTAGCGGGAGTATCCGAGCAGTACTTC,CASSQPAGRLAGVSEQYF
TRBV2,TRBJ2-5,few,TRBD2,TGTGCCAGCAGACGGCGGGAAGCGGGAGGAGAGACCCAGTACTTC,CASRRREAGGETQYF
TRBV9,TRBJ2-1,-,TRBD2,TGTGCCAGCAGCGTAGAGAGGACTAGAAATGAGCAGTTCTTC,CASSVERTRNEQFF
TRBV5-1,TRBJ2-1,few,TRBD1,TGCGCCAGCAGCATCGGGACAGGCTACAATGAGCAGTTCTTC,CASSIGTGYNEQFF
TRBV27,TRBJ2-7,-,-,TGTGCCAGCAGTTTACCCAGCAGGGCATTCCTCGAGCAGTACTTC,CASSLPSRAFLEQYF
TRBV6-5,TRBJ1-6,-,-,TGTGCCAGCAGTTACGGGCAGTATAATTCACCCCTCCACTTT,CASSYGQYNSPLHF
TRBV4-1,TRBJ2-7,-,TRBD2,TGCGCCAGCAGCCAGCGAGCGGGAACCTACGAGCAGTACTTC,CASSQRAGTYEQYF
TRBV2,TRBJ2-3,-,TRBD2,TGTGCCAGCAGGGGACTAGCGGTAACAGATACGCAGTATTTT,CASRGLAVTDTQYF
TRBV28,TRBJ2-5,-,-,TGTGCCTCACAACAGAGACAAGAGACCCAGTACTTC,CASQQRQETQYF
TRBV9,TRBJ2-3,-,-,TGTGCCAGCAGCGGGTCTAGCGCCCGTCTAGCAGATACGCAGTATTTT,CASSGSSARLADTQYF
TRBV4-1,TRBJ2-7,-,-,TGCGCCAGCAGCCAAGTCTACCAAAACTACGAGCAGCACTTC,CASSQVYQNYEQHF
TRBV27,TRBJ1-4,-,TRBD1,TGTGCCAGCAGATTGAGGGGGACAGCTATAACTAATGAAAAACTGTTTTTT,CASRLRGTAITNEKLFF
TRBV15,TRBJ2-3,-,TRBD1,TGTGCCACCAGGACAGGGGATTCAGATACGCAGTATTTT,CATRTGDSDTQYF
TRBV25-1,TRBJ1-6,few,-,TGTGCCAGCAGTGGTACGGGGGGGCTAAATTCACCCCTCCACTTT,CASSGTGGLNSPLHF
TRBV18,TRBJ1-1,-,-,TGTGCCAGCTCACCTGTGGGAGACACTGAAGCTTTCTTT,CASSPVGDTEAFF
TRBV6-5,TRBJ1-1,-,TRBD1,TGTGCCAGCAGTTACTTACAGGGGCAAGCTTTCTTT,CASSYLQGQAFF
TRBV28,TRBJ1-1,-,-,TGTGCCAGCCTCACTAACACTGAAGCTTTCTTT,CASLTNTEAFF
TRBV6-5,TRBJ1-4,-,-,TGTGCCAGCAGTTACCGCGGTTGGGGGCAAAAACTGTTTTTT,CASSYRGWGQKLFF
TRBV19,TRBJ2-7,few,-,TGTGCCAGTAGTATTGACGGTAGCCCTACCTACGAGCAGTACTTC,CASSIDGSPTYEQYF
TRBV5-8,TRBJ2-2,-,TRBD1,TGTGCCAGCAGCCCGGGACAGACGAACACCGGGGAGCTGTTTTTT,CASSPGQTNTGELFF
TRBV5-1,TRBJ2-1,-,TRBD2,TGCGCCAGCAGCTCCCCGACTAGCGGGGGGGCTTTAGCAGATGAGCAGTTCTTC,CASSSPTSGGALADEQFF